These T cell receptor beta chains were read from a single sample in a study of blood T cell repertoires in COVID-19. Generated by immunoSEQ multiplex PCR, the TCRdb table keeps only in-frame clones and is missing some. The sample lists tens of thousands of clones, 60% to 80% seen once, with roughly 12% in the top ten. The sequencing sample was made of peripheral blood. The receptors stem from a human donor in a cohort sampled during active COVID-19. Both conserved end residues are part of each CDR3. Fields, in order: clone size, D gene, V gene, J gene, CDR3 protein, CDR3 DNA. The D gene is left open where the match is weak. The listing skips clone size in some rows; elsewhere it reads once, few, many or a size class.

>NA|TRBD1|TRBV18|TRBJ1-1
CASSPPGQGPRSEAFF
TGTGCCAGCTCACCTCCGGGACAGGGTCCGCGGAGTGAAGCTTTCTTT
>NA|NA|TRBV24-1|TRBJ2-3
CATRIGGGTDTQYF
TGTGCCACCCGGATAGGGGGGGGCACAGATACGCAGTATTTT
>NA|NA|TRBV11-3|TRBJ2-3
CASSLKSLSTDTQYF
TGTGCCAGCAGCTTAAAGTCGCTAAGCACAGATACGCAGTATTTT
>NA|NA|TRBV28|TRBJ1-6
CASSGSWADSPLHF
TGTGCCAGCAGTGGGAGTTGGGCCGATTCACCCCTCCACTTT
>NA|NA|TRBV5-6|TRBJ2-5
CASSLPDQETQYF
TGTGCCAGCAGCTTGCCAGATCAAGAGACCCAGTACTTC
>few|NA|TRBV3-1/TRBV3-2|TRBJ2-1
CASEQAHNEQFF
TGTGCCAGCGAACAGGCCCACAATGAGCAGTTCTTC
>NA|NA|TRBV7-8|TRBJ2-7
CASSNRRRVGYEQYF
TGTGCCAGCAGCAATCGGCGGAGGGTTGGCTACGAGCAGTACTTC
>NA|TRBD2|TRBV7-2|TRBJ2-5
CASSLGGRGETQYF
TGTGCCAGCAGCTTGGGAGGGAGAGGGGAGACCCAGTACTTC
>NA|NA|TRBV7-6|TRBJ2-7
CASSLNPHPPMNEQYF
TGTGCCAGCAGCTTAAACCCCCACCCCCCTATGAACGAGCAGTACTTC
>NA|TRBD1|TRBV24-1|TRBJ2-3
CATSDRLNRGGTDTQYF
TGTGCCACCAGTGACCGCCTTAACAGGGGCGGCACAGATACGCAGTATTTT